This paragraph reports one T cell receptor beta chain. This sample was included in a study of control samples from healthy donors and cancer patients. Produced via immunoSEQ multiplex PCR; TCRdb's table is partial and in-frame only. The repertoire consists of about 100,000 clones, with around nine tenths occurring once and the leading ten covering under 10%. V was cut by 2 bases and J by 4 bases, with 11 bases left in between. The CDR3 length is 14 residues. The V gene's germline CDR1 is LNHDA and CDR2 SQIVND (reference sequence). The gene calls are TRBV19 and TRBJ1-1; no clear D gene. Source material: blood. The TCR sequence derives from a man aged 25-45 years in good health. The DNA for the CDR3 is TGTGCCAGTAGTATAATTCTAGGGTCCACTGAAGCTTTCTTT. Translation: CASSIILGSTEAFF.